A selection of T cell receptor beta chains follows, all from one sample in a study of blood T cell repertoires in COVID-19. Profiled with immunoSEQ multiplex PCR; TCRdb holds only in-frame clones, not every one. The sample consists of 150,000 to 200,000 clones, about 86% of them appearing once. The sequencing sample was made of peripheral blood. These receptors were taken from a young woman who had recovered from COVID-19. Each CDR3 is given without its conserved first and last residue. D genes are given only for firm matches.

CDR3 protein | V gene | D gene | J gene
ASSQDRGEGYT | TRBV4-3 | . | TRBJ1-2
ASSLGRAPEQF | TRBV11-2 | . | TRBJ2-1
ASRVGGALADTQY | TRBV28 | TRBD1 | TRBJ2-3
ASSTETFTGRAEKLF | TRBV6-2/TRBV6-3 | . | TRBJ1-4
ASSEATRGPQH | TRBV2 | . | TRBJ1-5
ASTSKTGGNQPQH | TRBV21-1 | . | TRBJ1-5
ASSLPTGESPLH | TRBV7-2 | TRBD1 | TRBJ1-6
SVEEFSVPDTQY | TRBV29-1 | . | TRBJ2-3
ASSESGAQGQY | TRBV6-1 | . | TRBJ2-5
ASRGQPMSSYEQY | TRBV6-5 | . | TRBJ2-7
ATSVSGLASNADTQY | TRBV24-1 | TRBD2 | TRBJ2-3
ASSHGTGSEAF | TRBV27 | TRBD1 | TRBJ1-1
ASSLTGGASGNTIY | TRBV7-6 | TRBD1 | TRBJ1-3
ASSESGTDNEKLF | TRBV9 | TRBD1 | TRBJ1-4
ASSQSGETGELF | TRBV3-1/TRBV3-2 | TRBD2 | TRBJ2-2
ASSFLQETQY | TRBV7-9 | . | TRBJ2-5
ASRISSGRRTDTQY | TRBV19 | TRBD2 | TRBJ2-3
ASSYRGSTLF | TRBV5-6 | TRBD1 | TRBJ1-4
ASSLGLAGVSFSTDTQY | TRBV3-1/TRBV3-2 | TRBD2 | TRBJ2-3
ASLRVGSGNTIY | TRBV19 | . | TRBJ1-3
ATSDTTGFVEGYT | TRBV24-1 | . | TRBJ1-2
ASSPLRGSSYNEQF | TRBV11-2 | . | TRBJ2-1
ASSEGYSYNEQF | TRBV2 | . | TRBJ2-1
ASVGQANTEAF | TRBV7-8 | TRBD1 | TRBJ1-1
ASSSELTGELF | TRBV3-1/TRBV3-2 | . | TRBJ2-2